Listed below are T cell receptor beta chains from one sample, sequenced in a study of blood T cell repertoires in COVID-19. Libraries were prepared by immunoSEQ multiplex PCR; TCRdb keeps only in-frame clonotypes and omits some of them. The sample lists 65,000 or so clones, around 80% occurring once. Source material: peripheral blood. The source of these receptors is a man aged 30 to 45 with COVID-19, enrolled during active disease. Both conserved end residues are part of each CDR3. D genes are given only for firm matches. Clone size, where shown, is once, few, many, or a class for clones that have expanded.

j_call: TRBJ1-5
clone_size: NA
d_call: NA
v_call: TRBV15
cdr3_length: 15
cdr3_nt: TGTGCCACCAGCAGGACTACAGGGTTGACTCAGCCCCAGCATTTT
cdr3_aa: CATSRTTGLTQPQHF

j_call: TRBJ2-3
clone_size: NA
d_call: TRBD1
v_call: TRBV28
cdr3_length: 12
cdr3_nt: TGTGCCAGCTCTGACAGGGCAGATACGCAGTATTTT
cdr3_aa: CASSDRADTQYF

j_call: TRBJ1-2
clone_size: NA
d_call: TRBD1
v_call: TRBV28
cdr3_length: 15
cdr3_nt: TGTGCCAGCAGTTTGCAGGGGGATCCCCTCTATGGCTACACCTTC
cdr3_aa: CASSLQGDPLYGYTF

j_call: TRBJ1-2
clone_size: NA
d_call: NA
v_call: TRBV11-2
cdr3_length: 13
cdr3_nt: TGTGCCAGCAGCTTAGAGCGCGGAGCCGGCTACACCTTC
cdr3_aa: CASSLERGAGYTF

j_call: TRBJ2-7
clone_size: once
d_call: TRBD2
v_call: TRBV19
cdr3_length: 15
cdr3_nt: TGTGCCAGTAGCATTAGCGGGAGGGGGGACTACGAGCAGTACTTC
cdr3_aa: CASSISGRGDYEQYF

j_call: TRBJ2-1
clone_size: NA
d_call: TRBD1
v_call: TRBV27
cdr3_length: 15
cdr3_nt: TGTGCCAGCAGTTTTTCCCGGACAGGCCCCAATGAGCAGTTCTTC
cdr3_aa: CASSFSRTGPNEQFF

j_call: TRBJ2-3
clone_size: NA
d_call: NA
v_call: TRBV5-1
cdr3_length: 17
cdr3_nt: TGCGCCAGCAGTCCTAGCCCTAACAGGGCTAGCACAGATACGCAGTATTTT
cdr3_aa: CASSPSPNRASTDTQYF

j_call: TRBJ2-7
clone_size: NA
d_call: NA
v_call: TRBV5-1
cdr3_length: 14
cdr3_nt: TGCGCCAGCAGCACACAGGGTGGGGGCTACGAGCAGTACTTC
cdr3_aa: CASSTQGGGYEQYF

j_call: TRBJ2-1
clone_size: NA
d_call: TRBD2
v_call: TRBV13
cdr3_length: 15
cdr3_nt: TGTGCCAGCAGCTTAGAGGCTAGCGGCCACAATGAGCAGTTCTTC
cdr3_aa: CASSLEASGHNEQFF

j_call: TRBJ2-1
clone_size: NA
d_call: TRBD2
v_call: TRBV5-6
cdr3_length: 14
cdr3_nt: TGTGCCAGCAGCTCCGGACTAGTCTACAATGAGCAGTTCTTC
cdr3_aa: CASSSGLVYNEQFF

j_call: TRBJ2-7
clone_size: NA
d_call: NA
v_call: TRBV3-1/TRBV3-2
cdr3_length: 13
cdr3_nt: TGTGCCAGCAGCCAAGATCTTTCTAACGAGCAGTACTTC
cdr3_aa: CASSQDLSNEQYF

j_call: TRBJ2-3
clone_size: NA
d_call: NA
v_call: TRBV5-1
cdr3_length: 11
cdr3_nt: TGCGCCAGCACCCACACAGATACGCAGTATTTT
cdr3_aa: CASTHTDTQYF

j_call: TRBJ2-6
clone_size: NA
d_call: NA
v_call: TRBV5-5
cdr3_length: 15
cdr3_nt: TGTGCCAGCAGCTTGTTTCTCTCTGGGGCCAACGTCCTGACTTTC
cdr3_aa: CASSLFLSGANVLTF

j_call: TRBJ2-6
clone_size: few
d_call: NA
v_call: TRBV10-1
cdr3_length: 15
cdr3_nt: TGCGCCAGCAGTGAGCCGAGAACTGGGGCCAACGTCCTGACTTTC
cdr3_aa: CASSEPRTGANVLTF

j_call: TRBJ2-2
clone_size: NA
d_call: TRBD2
v_call: TRBV2
cdr3_length: 14
cdr3_nt: TGTGCCAGCAGGGCGGGAGGCATCACCGGGGAGCTGTTTTTT
cdr3_aa: CASRAGGITGELFF

j_call: TRBJ2-1
clone_size: NA
d_call: NA
v_call: TRBV19
cdr3_length: 15
cdr3_nt: TGTGCCAGTAGCACTGACAGGAGCTCCTACAATGAGCAGTTCTTC
cdr3_aa: CASSTDRSSYNEQFF

j_call: TRBJ2-7
clone_size: few
d_call: NA
v_call: TRBV30
cdr3_length: 13
cdr3_nt: TGTGCCTGGGGAATACAGGCCTCCTACGAGCAGTACTTC
cdr3_aa: CAWGIQASYEQYF

j_call: TRBJ1-2
clone_size: NA
d_call: NA
v_call: TRBV3-1/TRBV3-2
cdr3_length: 16
cdr3_nt: TGTGCCAGCAGCCAAGATGGCGGCAGTACCGTCGCGGGCTACACCTTC
cdr3_aa: CASSQDGGSTVAGYTF

j_call: TRBJ2-3
clone_size: NA
d_call: TRBD1
v_call: TRBV5-6
cdr3_length: 15
cdr3_nt: TGTGCCAGCAGCTTGGAGGGACAGGGGGCCGATACGCAGTATTTT
cdr3_aa: CASSLEGQGADTQYF

j_call: TRBJ2-5
clone_size: NA
d_call: NA
v_call: TRBV5-8
cdr3_length: 15
cdr3_nt: TGTGCCAGCAGCTCCCAGGCTGCAGGCGAGGAGACCCAGTACTTC
cdr3_aa: CASSSQAAGEETQYF

j_call: TRBJ1-2
clone_size: NA
d_call: NA
v_call: TRBV7-2
cdr3_length: 13
cdr3_nt: TGTGCCAGCAGCTTTACAGGGTTTTATGGCTACACCTTC
cdr3_aa: CASSFTGFYGYTF

j_call: TRBJ1-2
clone_size: NA
d_call: NA
v_call: TRBV27
cdr3_length: 15
cdr3_nt: TGTGCCAGCAGTAGCTCTACGGGTACAAACTATGGCTACACCTTC
cdr3_aa: CASSSSTGTNYGYTF

j_call: TRBJ1-1
clone_size: NA
d_call: NA
v_call: TRBV9
cdr3_length: 13
cdr3_nt: TGTGCCAGCAGCGTAGCCTTGAACACTGAAGCTTTCTTT
cdr3_aa: CASSVALNTEAFF

j_call: TRBJ1-6
clone_size: NA
d_call: TRBD1
v_call: TRBV13
cdr3_length: 15
cdr3_nt: TGTGCCAGCGGGATGGCAGGGGGCAATAATTCACCCCTCCACTTT
cdr3_aa: CASGMAGGNNSPLHF

j_call: TRBJ1-1
clone_size: once
d_call: NA
v_call: TRBV5-8
cdr3_length: 12
cdr3_nt: TGTGCCAGCAGCTTTGGGGGGATAGAAGCTTTCTTT
cdr3_aa: CASSFGGIEAFF

j_call: TRBJ2-1
clone_size: NA
d_call: NA
v_call: TRBV5-5
cdr3_length: 14
cdr3_nt: TGTGCCAGCAGCCCGGCTAGGGGCTGGAATGAGCAGTTCTTC
cdr3_aa: CASSPARGWNEQFF

j_call: TRBJ1-6
clone_size: NA
d_call: NA
v_call: TRBV5-6
cdr3_length: 17
cdr3_nt: TGTGCCAGCAGCTCCATCCAGGGTCGCCTCTATAATTCACCCCTCCACTTT
cdr3_aa: CASSSIQGRLYNSPLHF

j_call: TRBJ2-7
clone_size: NA
d_call: NA
v_call: TRBV27
cdr3_length: 13
cdr3_nt: TGTGCCAGCAGGTCGACAGGGAGGAACGAGCAGTACTTC
cdr3_aa: CASRSTGRNEQYF

j_call: TRBJ2-7
clone_size: once
d_call: TRBD1
v_call: TRBV2
cdr3_length: 15
cdr3_nt: TGTGCCAGCAGTGAGGCCGGGACAGGGCGACACGAGCAGTACTTC
cdr3_aa: CASSEAGTGRHEQYF

j_call: TRBJ1-1
clone_size: NA
d_call: NA
v_call: TRBV30
cdr3_length: 13
cdr3_nt: TGTGCCTGGAGTAGGGACTCGGCTCGGGAAGCTTTCTTT
cdr3_aa: CAWSRDSAREAFF

j_call: TRBJ2-1
clone_size: NA
d_call: NA
v_call: TRBV9
cdr3_length: 14
cdr3_nt: TGTGCCAGCAGCGCCCGGACGACAGACAATGAGCAGTTCTTC
cdr3_aa: CASSARTTDNEQFF

j_call: TRBJ2-7
clone_size: NA
d_call: NA
v_call: TRBV18
cdr3_length: 15
cdr3_nt: TGTGCCAGCTCACCACCATCCCAGGGTAACTACGAGCAGTACTTC
cdr3_aa: CASSPPSQGNYEQYF

j_call: TRBJ2-3
clone_size: NA
d_call: TRBD2
v_call: TRBV4-3
cdr3_length: 18
cdr3_nt: TGCGCCAGCAGCCAAGACGGTGGACTAGCGGGAGGGACAGATACGCAGTATTTT
cdr3_aa: CASSQDGGLAGGTDTQYF

j_call: TRBJ2-7
clone_size: NA
d_call: NA
v_call: TRBV5-5
cdr3_length: 14
cdr3_nt: TGTGCCAGCAGCTTAGCTACGACAGCCTACGAGCAGTACTTC
cdr3_aa: CASSLATTAYEQYF

j_call: TRBJ1-6
clone_size: NA
d_call: NA
v_call: TRBV5-4
cdr3_length: 14
cdr3_nt: TGTGCCAGCAGCTTCGAACGGTATAATTCACCCCTCCACTTT
cdr3_aa: CASSFERYNSPLHF

j_call: TRBJ2-7
clone_size: NA
d_call: NA
v_call: TRBV21-1
cdr3_length: 15
cdr3_nt: TGTGCCAGCAGCACGAGCCTGGACAGGGCCTACGAGCAGTACTTC
cdr3_aa: CASSTSLDRAYEQYF

j_call: TRBJ1-1
clone_size: NA
d_call: TRBD1
v_call: TRBV10-3
cdr3_length: 13
cdr3_nt: TGTGCCACCCAGACAGGGGGCTCCTCTGAAGCTTTCTTT
cdr3_aa: CATQTGGSSEAFF

j_call: TRBJ1-1
clone_size: few
d_call: NA
v_call: TRBV5-8
cdr3_length: 14
cdr3_nt: TGTGCCAGCAGCTCCAGACAAACGAACACTGAAGCTTTCTTT
cdr3_aa: CASSSRQTNTEAFF

j_call: TRBJ2-1
clone_size: NA
d_call: NA
v_call: TRBV6-5
cdr3_length: 14
cdr3_nt: TGTGCCAGCGCTAGGAGGGAATCCTACAATGAGCAGTTCTTC
cdr3_aa: CASARRESYNEQFF

j_call: TRBJ2-7
clone_size: NA
d_call: TRBD1
v_call: TRBV5-1
cdr3_length: 15
cdr3_nt: TGCGCCAGCAGCCCCCGGACAGGGGGCCTCTACGAGCAGTACTTC
cdr3_aa: CASSPRTGGLYEQYF